This T cell receptor beta chain was captured by sequencing in a study of blood T cells in healthy people across ages (dated by TCRdb to between 2015 and 2016). Turning to the overall study: In model experiments, roughly one uniquely barcoded TCR beta cDNA molecule per two T cells was captured by template switching. To track age-related changes in TCR beta repertoire diversity, the study relied on deep sequencing normalized with unique cDNA molecular identifiers. Donors were grouped into four age groups: young (average approximately 15 years), middle-aged (roughly 37), aged (about 60) and long-lived (approximately 81). To avoid experimental bias, donors of different ages were randomly spread across the sequencing lanes. For two donors (one aged 18 to 29 and one aged 80 or older), the study analyzed two additional independent replicas of 1 million unique cDNA reads from the same blood draw.

In regard to this clonotype: Its binding antigen is unknown. No quality values exist for individual bases; no much larger clone is one base distant.

Systemically healthy Caucasian individuals from Russia, over 30 in total and aged about 6 to 95 years, were included as donors. Approximately 11 milliliters of peripheral blood were drawn from each donor into EDTA-treated Vacutainer tubes. Ficoll-Paque density-gradient centrifugation was used to isolate PBMCs, with at least 7 million per sample. Total RNA, at least 6 micrograms per sample, was extracted from PBMCs with Trizol reagent. For every donor, flow cytometry on a PBMC aliquot measured the percentage of naive CD45RAhigh/CD27high T cells. The CDR1 and CDR2 encoded by the germline V gene (reference sequence) are DFQATT and SNEGSKA. Trimming costs V 3 bases and J 1 base, and their ends lie 7 bases apart. CDR3 length: 14 amino acids, cysteine to phenylalanine. CDR3 DNA is the only sequence kept; it has 42 bases, read in frame from the first base. Results and caveats for the whole study, not just this receptor: Observed TCR beta diversity per million T cells fell roughly linearly with age, and a significant reduction was already apparent by age around 44. The long-lived group showed more naive CD4+ T cells, fewer expanded clones and increased TCR diversity than the aged group, suggesting age selection. Because donor CMV infection status was unknown, age-related changes in expanded clonotypes were potentially confounded. A strong correlation was found between observed TCR beta diversity and the percentage of naive T cells measured by flow cytometry. Conclusive comparison of naive and antigen-experienced compartments was prevented by the profiling of bulk unsorted PBMCs. Estimates of total diversity based on one million sequenced T cells were regarded as lower bounds and as underestimates.

Library generation was performed with 5' RACE. The sequencer listed for this sample is Illumina HiSeq 2500. A second PCR of about 6 to 11 cycles was run with a J-beta primer mix and a sample-barcoded 5' primer. A template-switch 5' adaptor carrying 12 random nucleotides introduced a unique molecular identifier onto each TCR beta cDNA molecule. Each sample yielded at least 3 million CDR3-containing paired-end reads. First-strand cDNA synthesis was performed from all RNA using the Mint cDNA synthesis kit, with priming by a TRBC-specific oligonucleotide. Following uracil-DNA glycosylase treatment, a first 18-cycle PCR with universal primers M1SS and BC2_uni_R was performed on all cDNA. The study's processing was this. For normalization, 1 million high-quality reads, each with a distinct molecular identifier, were randomly selected from each sample. Reads sharing molecular identifiers were discarded rather than binned into consensus sequences. MiTCR, set to a Q25 quality threshold and the strictest error-elimination algorithm, was used for CDR3 identification, clonotype clustering and error correction. A nonparametric unseen species model using Euler transformation provided a lower-bound estimate of total TCR beta diversity. TCRdb trimmed public reads at Q25 via fastp, called clones via MiXCR and kept in-frame beta chains. Each entry is one CDR3 protein sequence, shown with its most common DNA and genes. TCRdb's processing, not the study's, gives the V and J calls here. Within this sample are hundreds of thousands of distinct CDR3 sequences, with 32% of them counted one time only. Approximately 15% of the sample goes to the ten largest clones.

The TCR comes from a woman aged 80 or over in good health. Donor details come from another sample of the same person, matched by shared clones. The chain is assembled from TRBV20-1 and TRBJ1-6, with the D gene call left open. What was sequenced was blood. The CDR3 amino acid sequence is: CSASTRSYNSPLHF. The DNA is as follows: TGCAGTGCTAGTACGCGGTCCTATAATTCACCCCTCCACTTT.